This passage covers 30 T cell receptor beta chains from one sample sequenced in a study of shared clonotypes between healthy human individuals. The protocol was immunoSEQ multiplex PCR, while the TCRdb copy is restricted to in-frame clones and leaves out a portion. The repertoire holds more than 500,000 clones, 85% to 95% seen once, with over 0.09% in the top ten. Naive CD8 cells lacked CD45RO, underwent positive selection for CCR7 and left out terminally differentiated effector memory CD45RA+ cells. The sequenced material came from naive CD8+ T cells sorted from blood. These receptors all come from a woman aged 25 to 39 in good health.

V gene TRBV4-2 combines with J gene TRBJ2-1; TRBD2 matches 13 bases. V shed 4 bases, J shed 7 bases, and the junction held 4 bases outside the gene matches. This CDR3 has 15 amino acids. Germline CDR1 LGHNA, CDR2 YNFKEQ. The CDR3 is CASSLWTSGRNEQFF. In nucleotides, the CDR3 is TGTGCCAGCAGCCTCTGGACTAGCGGGAGAAATGAGCAGTTCTTC.

DNA of the CDR3: TGCGCCAGCAGCTTCACTAGCGGGAGTACAGATACGCAGTATTTT. It yields the protein CASSFTSGSTDTQYF. The V call is TRBV5-1, the J call TRBJ2-3, with 11 bases matching TRBD2. The CDR3 covers 15 residues. Per the germline V gene, CDR1 is SGHRS and CDR2 is YFSETQ. V was pared by 2 bases and J by 3 bases, with 2 bases of the junction left unmatched.

This sequence joins TRBV2 and TRBJ2-4; 7 bases map to TRBD1. CDR1 is SNHLY, CDR2 FYNNEI, per germline. This CDR3 has 13 residues. Trimming removed 9 bases from V and 7 bases from J; junction bases left unmatched: 9. As DNA, the CDR3 is TGTGCCAGTCAACCCGGGACAGAGAACATTCAGTACTTC. Translating gives CASQPGTENIQYF.

The V call is TRBV13, the J call TRBJ2-1; the match to TRBD2 covers 11 bases. Germline V gene data show CDR1 as PRHDT and CDR2 as FYEKMQ (reference sequence). The V and J ends lost 5 bases and 5 bases, in that order; junction bases with no gene match: 5. The CDR3 sequence is 15 residues long. CDR3: CASSIAGGWDNEQFF. The CDR3 DNA reads as TGTGCCAGCAGCATAGCGGGAGGGTGGGACAATGAGCAGTTCTTC.

The V call is TRBV7-8, the J call TRBJ2-1, with unresolved D. The CDR3 has 15 amino acids. Deletions cut 5 bases from V and 3 bases from J, with 14 bases between. Germline V gene sequence: CDR1 SGHVS, CDR2 FQNEAQ. Here the CDR3 DNA reads TGTGCCAGCAGCCCCCGCTCGCGGAGCTACAATGAGCAGTTCTTC. Translation: CASSPRSRSYNEQFF.

The chain combines TRBV19 with TRBJ2-7; a weak D match, TRBD2 (5 bases). V lost 1 base and J 3 bases, leaving 10 bases between the germline ends. CDR1 and CDR2 (germline): LNHDA, SQIVND (reference sequence). The length of the CDR3 is 14 residues. The CDR3 coding sequence is TGTGCCAGTAGTATAGCCGGGGTTCTCTACGAGCAGTACTTC. Translating it yields CASSIAGVLYEQYF.

The CDR3 region is CASSLSGNRDSYEQYF. In nucleotides, the CDR3 is TGTGCCAGCAGCTTATCGGGGAACAGGGACTCCTACGAGCAGTACTTC. The V gene is TRBV7-8, the J gene TRBJ2-7; TRBD1 is a possible D gene (6 bases). This CDR3 is built from 16 residues. Trimming took 2 bases from V and 0 from J, leaving 14 bases between them. The germline V gene has CDR1 SGHVS and CDR2 FQNEAQ.

This chain uses TRBV27 with TRBJ2-2, with TRBD1 as a possible D gene (5 bases). The ends were cut back, 2 bases at V and 7 bases at J, with 8 bases in the middle. Germline V gene sequence: CDR1 MNHEY, CDR2 SMNVEV (reference sequence). The CDR3 has 13 amino acids. The CDR3 here is CASSLGQGGELFF. The CDR3 region has the DNA TGTGCCAGCAGTTTAGGTCAGGGCGGGGAGCTGTTTTTT.

CDR3 amino acids: CSVVLAANTGELFF. CDR3 coding DNA: TGCAGCGTTGTGCTAGCGGCTAACACCGGGGAGCTGTTTTTT. The V and J genes are TRBV29-1 and TRBJ2-2; 7 positions match TRBD2. The V and J ends lost 4 bases and 2 bases, in that order; junction bases with no gene match: 4. This CDR3 is built from 14 residues. CDR1 and CDR2 from the germline V gene are SQVTM and ANQGSEA.

The chain joins TRBV28 to TRBJ1-4, with 9 bases matching TRBD1. The V segment lost 8 bases and the J segment 8 bases; nucleotides outside the gene matches: 9. CDR1 and CDR2 (germline): MDHEN, SYDVKM. The CDR3 is made up of 14 amino acids. The CDR3 DNA sequence: TGTGCCAGCGATACCGGGACAGGGCCCGAAAAACTGTTTTTT. Protein product: CASDTGTGPEKLFF. Using reference TRBV28 and TRBJ1-4 for the parts outside the CDR3, the full variable domain is DVKVTQSSRYLVKRTGEKVFLECVQDMDHENMFWYRQDPGLGLRLIYFSYDVKMKEKGDIPEGYSVSREKKERFSLILESASTNQTSMYLCASDTGTGPEKLFFGSGTQLSVL.

V is TRBV19 and J is TRBJ1-4; D unresolved. The CDR3 is made up of 14 amino acids. Per the germline V gene, CDR1 is LNHDA and CDR2 is SQIVND (reference sequence). The V gene lost 3 bases and the J gene lost 4 bases, with 9 bases spanning the gap. CDR3 bases: TGTGCCAGTAGTATCCCGGGTTATAATGAAAAACTGTTTTTT. Amino acids: CASSIPGYNEKLFF.

The V and J genes are TRBV13 and TRBJ1-2; the D is unclear. The CDR3 totals 16 residues. CDR1 is PRHDT and CDR2 is FYEKMQ in the germline V gene (reference sequence). V shed 5 bases and J shed 3 bases, with 19 bases lying between them. The CDR3 DNA reads as TGTGCCAGCAGCGAGGGAGGTGTCTCACCAGACTATGGCTACACCTTC. This sequence encodes CASSEGGVSPDYGYTF.

The chain links TRBV28 to TRBJ1-5; D is undetermined. CDR3 length equals 15 residues. Germline CDR1 MDHEN, CDR2 SYDVKM. V was cut by 5 bases and J by 0 bases, with 11 bases left in between. The CDR3 DNA reads TGTGCCAGCAGTAGTCGGCAATATAGCAATCAGCCCCAGCATTTT. Translating gives CASSSRQYSNQPQHF.

The V and J genes are TRBV5-5 and TRBJ2-5; no firm D call. This CDR3 is 13 amino acids long. CDR1 is SGHKS and CDR2 is YYEKEE in the germline V gene (reference sequence). Trimming shortened V by 0 bases and J by 3 bases, and 6 bases separated the two germline ends. The CDR3 loop is CASSLAQEETQYF. For the CDR3, the DNA is TGTGCCAGCAGCTTGGCGCAGGAAGAGACCCAGTACTTC.

This chain uses TRBV7-9 with TRBJ2-1; 8 nucleotides match TRBD2. Germline V gene lookup returns CDR1 SEHNR and CDR2 FQNEAQ (reference sequence). This CDR3 has 11 amino acids. Trimming removed 6 bases from V and 10 bases from J; junction bases left unmatched: 2. This CDR3 is CASSRLAEQFF. The CDR3 DNA reads as TGTGCCAGCAGTCGACTAGCGGAGCAGTTCTTC.

V gene TRBV6-1 combines with J gene TRBJ2-2; no clear D. Germline values: CDR1 MNHNS, CDR2 SASEGT. The CDR3 length is 15 residues. Between the trimmed V and J ends, which lost 2 bases and 4 bases, there was a span of 11 bases. The CDR3 DNA reads TGTGCCAGCAGTGAAATGGTATGGTCCACCGGGGAGCTGTTTTTT. This gives the protein CASSEMVWSTGELFF.

This chain joins TRBV7-6 and TRBJ2-7, with 7 bases matching TRBD2. The trim removed 8 bases at V and 4 bases at J, leaving 11 bases unmatched. The germline CDR1 and CDR2 sequences are SGHVS and FNYEAQ. CDR3 length: 14 residues. This CDR3 is CASGEGGRPYEQYF. The DNA of the CDR3 is TGTGCCAGCGGGGAGGGCGGCAGACCTTACGAGCAGTACTTC.

This chain uses TRBV14 with TRBJ2-7, with 10 positions matching TRBD2. This CDR3 is built from 13 residues. The germline CDR1 and CDR2 sequences are SGHDN and FVKESK. J was trimmed by 5 bases and V by 5 bases; bases with no gene match: 3. The CDR3 nucleotides are TGTGCCAGCAGCTATACTAGCGGGAACGAGCAGTACTTC. Amino acid sequence: CASSYTSGNEQYF.

This rearrangement joins TRBV5-6 to TRBJ2-5; D possibly matches TRBD1 or TRBD2 (6 bases each). The closer fit of TRBJ2-7 to the DNA end suggests the J call may be wrong. Germline V gene lookup returns CDR1 SGHDT and CDR2 YYEEEE. The CDR3 totals 15 residues. This CDR3 is CASSKQRRGSYEQYF. DNA for the CDR3: TGTGCCAGCAGCAAGCAGCGGAGGGGGTCCTACGAGCAGTACTTC.

V usage is TRBV5-6 and J usage is TRBJ1-3, with D possibly TRBD1 on 6 matching bases. The CDR3 has 14 residues. V was shortened by 2 bases and J by 4 bases, with 10 bases between the two germline ends. CDR1 SGHDT and CDR2 YYEEEE come from the germline V gene. CDR3 coding DNA: TGTGCCAGCAGCTTCGTGGGGGCGGGAAACACCATATATTTT. Protein: CASSFVGAGNTIYF.

The rearrangement links TRBV28 to TRBJ2-7, with D possibly matching TRBD1 (5 bases). With 2 bases removed from V and 2 bases from J, the gap between germline ends came to 25 bases. This CDR3 comprises 19 residues. Germline V CDR1 and CDR2: MDHEN, SYDVKM. As DNA, the CDR3 is TGTGCCAGCAGTTTAGAGGCCAAAGGGGTCGTGACGTATGCCTACGAGCAGTACTTC. It encodes CASSLEAKGVVTYAYEQYF.

The rearrangement joins TRBV29-1 to TRBJ2-7; D possibly matches TRBD1 or TRBD2 (6 bases each). This CDR3 is 15 amino acids long. The V end lost 0 bases, the J end lost 3 bases, and 15 bases lay between the germline ends. Germline V CDR1 and CDR2: SQVTM, ANQGSEA. DNA for the CDR3: TGCAGCGTTGAAGATCCCTGGGGGGCTAGCTACGAGCAGTACTTC. This sequence encodes CSVEDPWGASYEQYF.

The V and J genes are TRBV6-1 and TRBJ2-7; either TRBD1 or TRBD2 may fit D (7 bases each). The germline CDR1 and CDR2 sequences are MNHNS and SASEGT. This CDR3 has 12 amino acids. Trimming removed 7 bases at V and 5 bases at J, with 12 bases between. CDR3 in DNA: TGTGCCAGCAAGGCAGGGGGGGACGAGCAGTACTTC. This sequence encodes CASKAGGDEQYF.

The chain joins TRBV7-6 to TRBJ2-1; the D call may be TRBD1 or TRBD2 (5 bases each). Germline V gene sequence: CDR1 SGHVS, CDR2 FNYEAQ. V lost 1 base and J 5 bases, leaving 6 bases between the germline ends. The CDR3 has 13 amino acids. The CDR3 sequence: CASSLGGHNEQFF. Written as DNA, the CDR3 is TGTGCCAGCAGCTTAGGGGGACACAATGAGCAGTTCTTC.

This clone was observed a single time. The chain joins TRBV4-2 to TRBJ2-2; TRBD1 is a possible D gene (6 bases). Trimming cost V 3 bases and J 4 bases, with 21 bases left between them. Germline CDR1 and CDR2: LGHNA and YNFKEQ. The CDR3 has 18 residues. Here the CDR3 DNA reads TGTGCCAGCAGCCAGAGCTTCCCGTTGGACAGCACCACCGGGGAGCTGTTTTTT. Translating gives CASSQSFPLDSTTGELFF.

The V gene is TRBV19, the J gene TRBJ2-7; TRBD2 is a possible D gene (6 bases). Germline CDR1 is LNHDA and CDR2 is SQIVND (reference sequence). There are 15 residues in the CDR3. The V gene lost 3 bases and the J gene lost 2 bases, with 14 bases spanning the gap. In nucleotides, the CDR3 is TGTGCCAGTAGTATTGGCCTAGCGCCCACCTACGAGCAGTACTTC. It encodes CASSIGLAPTYEQYF.

In this sample, this clone turned up once. This rearrangement joins TRBV9 to TRBJ1-3; weak D call: TRBD1 (5 bases). Trimming stripped 0 bases from V and 1 base from J, with 8 bases between. The CDR3 runs to 15 residues. Germline CDR1 SGDLS, CDR2 YYNGEE. The CDR3 is CASSVVGGSGNTIYF. The CDR3 DNA sequence: TGTGCCAGCAGCGTAGTGGGGGGGTCTGGAAACACCATATATTTT.

Points on this clone: The sample has other DNA sequences that encode this CDR3 too. The J gene is TRBJ1-5, the V gene TRBV19, with D tentatively TRBD1 (6 bases). The germline V and J ends were trimmed by 6 bases and 3 bases, with 12 bases remaining between them. The CDR3 is made up of 14 amino acids. The germline gives CDR1 LNHDA, CDR2 SQIVND (reference sequence). The CDR3 coding sequence is TGTGCCAGTAGCGTTCGGGACACCAATCAGCCCCAGCATTTT. Translating it yields CASSVRDTNQPQHF.

A remark on this clone: The same CDR3 also results from other DNA sequences found in this sample. The chain employs TRBV15 and TRBJ2-7; 9 bases agree with TRBD2. Germline-derived CDR1 and CDR2 are LNHNV and YYDKDF (reference sequence). Trimming cost V 3 bases and J 3 bases; bases outside gene matches: 0. The CDR3 spans 13 residues. The CDR3 sequence: CATSSSGGYEQYF. The CDR3 DNA sequence: TGTGCCACCAGCAGTAGCGGGGGCTACGAGCAGTACTTC.

The rearrangement uses TRBV7-9 and TRBJ1-4, with D possibly TRBD1 on 5 matching bases. CDR3 length equals 14 residues. The V end lost 7 bases, the J end lost 8 bases, and 17 bases lay between the germline ends. From germline, CDR1 is SEHNR and CDR2 FQNEAQ (reference sequence). CDR3 loop: CASTDAGDREKLFF. The DNA for the CDR3 is TGTGCCAGCACGGATGCGGGGGATCGAGAAAAACTGTTTTTT.